Below, 20 T cell receptor beta chains from the same sample are listed, as sequenced in a study of blood T cell repertoires in COVID-19. Repertoires were generated with immunoSEQ multiplex PCR, while TCRdb's copy carries only in-frame clones and drops some. This table holds 45,000 to 60,000 clones, around 86% found once. Material: peripheral blood. The receptors derive from a man aged 55 to 70 with active or convalescent COVID-19.

This chain joins TRBV29-1 and TRBJ1-1; 9 bases agree with TRBD1. There are 12 residues in the CDR3. Losses at the gene ends were 6 bases for V and 5 bases for J; bases not matched to a gene: 4. From germline, CDR1 is SQVTM and CDR2 ANQGSEA. CDR3 coding DNA: TGCAGCGTAAGACAGGGGGGGACTGAAGCTTTCTTT. This gives the protein CSVRQGGTEAFF.

The chain employs TRBV28 and TRBJ2-1, with a tentative D call TRBD2 (7 bases). V lost 1 base and J lost 5, with 15 bases in between. This CDR3 spans 16 amino acids. Germline V gene data show CDR1 as MDHEN and CDR2 as SYDVKM. The CDR3 is CASSLYGGGRNNEQFF. The CDR3 nucleotides read TGTGCCAGCAGTTTATATGGGGGGGGGCGAAACAATGAGCAGTTCTTC.

With regard to this clone: Other DNA sequences of this sample code for an identical CDR3. The J gene is TRBJ2-7, the V gene TRBV28, with D maybe TRBD2 (6 bases). The germline V gene encodes CDR1 MDHEN and CDR2 SYDVKM. This CDR3 is built from 12 residues. The V and J ends lost 3 bases and 3 bases respectively, with 6 bases between them. The CDR3 loop reads CASSLGGYEQYF. CDR3 sequence (DNA): TGTGCCAGCAGTTTGGGGGGCTACGAGCAGTACTTC.

The rearrangement uses TRBV30 and TRBJ1-5; 12 nucleotides align to TRBD1. This CDR3 has 16 amino acids. The V gene end was trimmed by 5 bases and the J gene end by 2 bases; junction bases not matched to a gene: 7. CDR1 is GTSNPN and CDR2 is SVGIG in the germline V gene (reference sequence). In nucleotides, the CDR3 is TGTGCCTGGGGCCGGGACAGGGGGCTTGGCAATCAGCCCCAGCATTTT. It specifies CAWGRDRGLGNQPQHF.

The gene calls are TRBV15 and TRBJ2-3; 9 bases fit TRBD2. The CDR3 is made up of 15 amino acids. J was trimmed by 1 base and V by 5 bases; bases with no gene match: 4. Germline CDR1 reads LNHNV; CDR2 reads YYDKDF (reference sequence). This CDR3 reads CATSPRTSGTDTQYF. CDR3 sequence (DNA): TGTGCCACCAGCCCTAGGACTAGCGGCACAGATACGCAGTATTTT.

The V call is TRBV9, the J call TRBJ2-3; no clear D gene. The germline V and J ends were trimmed by 3 bases and 0 bases, with 11 bases remaining between them. Germline-derived CDR1 and CDR2 are SGDLS and YYNGEE. The CDR3 contains 15 residues. As DNA, the CDR3 is TGTGCCAGCAGCGGCCTCGCGGAGAGCACAGATACGCAGTATTTT. Its translation: CASSGLAESTDTQYF.

The chain recombines TRBV5-1 with TRBJ1-2, with TRBD1 matching 9 bases. From germline, CDR1 is SGHRS and CDR2 YFSETQ. This CDR3 contains 14 residues. J gave up 5 bases and V 4 bases, and 6 bases lay outside the gene matches. CDR3 DNA: TGCGCCAGCAGCCCGGGACAGGGCCTTTATGGCTACACCTTC. Translated, it gives CASSPGQGLYGYTF. Drawing the rest from reference TRBV5-1 and TRBJ1-2, the complete variable domain is KAGVTQTPRYLIKTRGQQVTLSCSPISGHRSVSWYQQTPGQGLQFLFEYFSETQRNKGNFPGRFSGRQFSNSRSEMNVSTLELGDSALYLCASSPGQGLYGYTFGSGTRLTVV.

This clone was counted once. This chain connects TRBV7-8 to TRBJ2-1; 13 nucleotides match TRBD2. Germline CDR1 reads SGHVS; CDR2 reads FQNEAQ. The CDR3 is 21 residues long. With V trimmed by 1 base and J by 4 bases, 16 bases remained unmatched. The CDR3 loop reads CASSLGRTGLTSGGRYNEQFF. CDR3 nucleotide sequence: TGTGCCAGCAGCTTAGGGCGCACAGGGTTGACTAGCGGGGGGAGATACAATGAGCAGTTCTTC.

The chain links TRBV3-1 (or the pseudogene TRBV3-2) to TRBJ2-5, with 10 bases aligning to TRBD2. Looked up from germline, CDR1 is LGHDT and CDR2 is YNNKEL (reference sequence). CDR3 length: 15 amino acids. Trimming at V came to 1 base and at J to 4 bases, leaving 3 bases not matched to a gene. The CDR3 DNA sequence: TGTGCCAGCAGCCAAGGGGAGCGGGGGGGAGAGACCCAGTACTTC. Translated, it gives CASSQGERGGETQYF.

The chain links TRBV9 to TRBJ1-6; D is unresolved. Trimming shortened V by 3 bases and J by 10 bases, and 17 bases separated the two germline ends. The CDR3 extends over 15 amino acids. Germline V gene data show CDR1 as SGDLS and CDR2 as YYNGEE. This CDR3 is CASSASEGGNSPLHF. As DNA, the CDR3 is TGTGCCAGCAGCGCATCGGAAGGAGGGAACTCACCCCTCCACTTT.

The chain uses TRBV5-1 and TRBJ2-3; the match to TRBD2 covers 9 bases. Germline CDR1 is SGHRS and CDR2 is YFSETQ. The CDR3 covers 16 residues. The ends lost 3 bases at V and 1 base at J; junction bases unmatched: 6. This CDR3 reads CASSSIWTSGTDTQYF. CDR3 nucleotide sequence: TGCGCCAGCAGCTCGATCTGGACTAGCGGCACAGATACGCAGTATTTT. Full variable domain (remainder filled in from reference TRBV5-1 and TRBJ2-3): KAGVTQTPRYLIKTRGQQVTLSCSPISGHRSVSWYQQTPGQGLQFLFEYFSETQRNKGNFPGRFSGRQFSNSRSEMNVSTLELGDSALYLCASSSIWTSGTDTQYFGPGTRLTVL.

In regard to this clone: The sample holds other DNA sequences that translate to the same CDR3. The chain couples TRBV9 to TRBJ2-7, with a tentative D call TRBD2 (6 bases). Per the germline V gene, CDR1 is SGDLS and CDR2 is YYNGEE. V lost 2 bases and J lost 4, with 7 bases in between. CDR3 size: 12 residues. The CDR3 bases are TGTGCCAGCAGCGTGGAGGGGTACGAGCAGTACTTC. Its translation is CASSVEGYEQYF.

The chain combines TRBV24-1 with TRBJ2-6; 11 bases are shared with TRBD1. The CDR3 loop spans 18 amino acids. Germline V lookup: CDR1 KGHDR, CDR2 SFDVKD. With V trimmed by 4 bases and J by 0 bases, 4 bases remained unmatched. CDR3 sequence: CATSDRDRGASGANVLTF. Here the CDR3 DNA reads TGTGCCACCAGTGACAGGGACAGGGGGGCCTCTGGGGCCAACGTCCTGACTTTC.

The chain links TRBV11-3 to TRBJ1-1; D gene uncertain. Trimming shortened V by 4 bases and J by 0 bases, and 15 bases separated the two germline ends. Germline V gene data show CDR1 as SGHNT and CDR2 as YENEEA. This CDR3 region has 16 residues. The CDR3 DNA sequence: TGTGCCAGCAGCTCGCCTAACAGTGATATGAACACTGAAGCTTTCTTT. This translates into CASSSPNSDMNTEAFF.

The chain is built from TRBV7-2 and TRBJ2-5; 7 bases are a match to TRBD2. The germline gives CDR1 SGHTA, CDR2 FQGNSA. The CDR3 is 15 amino acids. The ends lost 5 bases at V and 1 base at J; junction bases unmatched: 7. The CDR3 DNA reads TGTGCCAGCAGCGAAAGACTAGCATCCCAAGAGACCCAGTACTTC. Protein product: CASSERLASQETQYF.

The chain employs TRBV6-4 and TRBJ1-2; D not resolved. The CDR3 is made up of 16 amino acids. Looked up from germline, CDR1 is MRHNA and CDR2 is SNTAGT. V lost 4 bases to trimming and J lost 1 base, with 16 bases between them. CDR3 protein: CASSGKGEPLNYGYTF. CDR3 nucleotides: TGTGCCAGCAGTGGAAAGGGAGAGCCTCTTAACTATGGCTACACCTTC.

The genes are TRBV18 and TRBJ1-5; D ambiguous. Germline values: CDR1 KGHSH, CDR2 LQKENI. This CDR3 comprises 17 residues. The V end was cut by 5 bases, the J end by 0 bases, with 17 bases between. CDR3 sequence reads: CASSTTPGHSSNQPQHF. As DNA, the CDR3 is TGTGCCAGCTCAACGACACCTGGGCACAGTAGCAATCAGCCCCAGCATTTT.

CDR3 nucleotides: TGTGCCAGCAGTTACTCGAGCGGAGGGAGTGAAAAACTGTTTTTT. Translated: CASSYSSGGSEKLFF. The J gene is TRBJ1-4, the V gene TRBV6-5; no reliable D call. The CDR3 totals 15 residues. Germline CDR1 reads MNHEY; CDR2 reads SVGAGI. The ends were cut back, 0 bases at V and 7 bases at J, with 12 bases in the middle.

The rearrangement uses TRBV21-1 and TRBJ1-2; TRBD1 reflects the table's D call only, with no check against the DNA. TRBV21-1 is annotated as a pseudogene. The CDR3 sequence is 11 residues long. This chain's CDR3 is CASSADREDTF. Written as DNA, the CDR3 is TGTGCCAGCAGCGCGGACAGGGAGGACACCTTC.

The CDR3, as DNA: TGTGCCAGCAGCCCAGACAGGGATTACACCTTC. Its protein product is CASSPDRDYTF. This chain joins TRBV7-2 and TRBJ1-2, with 7 positions matching TRBD1. The germline V gene has CDR1 SGHTA and CDR2 FQGNSA. The CDR3 runs to 11 residues. The V segment lost 5 bases and the J segment 11 bases; nucleotides outside the gene matches: 5.